This passage covers 30 T cell receptor beta chains from one sample sequenced in a study of shared clonotypes between healthy human individuals. The protocol was immunoSEQ multiplex PCR, while the TCRdb copy is restricted to in-frame clones and leaves out a portion. The data contain 950,000 to 1,200,000 clones, 60% to 85% of them seen just once; the ten biggest clones take up approximately 0.95%. Sequencing was carried out using memory CD4+ T cells from PBMCs. Subset reported: CD45RA-negative fraction. The receptor set was obtained from a man younger than 35 in good health. Some clones in this sample may be carry-over from other donors' samples.

The V and J genes are TRBV5-6 and TRBJ2-7; a possible D gene is TRBD1 (5 bases). CDR3 length: 14 residues. Germline CDR1 reads SGHDT; CDR2 reads YYEEEE. Trimming pared 2 bases from V and 2 bases from J, leaving 11 bases between. The CDR3 is CASSFYRNTYEQYF. As DNA, the CDR3 is TGTGCCAGCAGCTTTTACAGGAACACCTACGAGCAGTACTTC.

With regard to this clone: It may be a read error: a sequence one base away is much more abundant. The V gene is TRBV11-3, the J gene TRBJ2-2, with 11 nucleotides matching TRBD2. Germline lookup yields CDR1 SGHNT and CDR2 YENEEA. Unmatched junction bases numbered 0, after V lost 2 bases and J lost 7 bases. The CDR3 is 14 residues long. The CDR3 region has the DNA TGTGCCAGCAGCTTACTAGCGGGAGGCGGGGAGCTGTTTTTT. This gives the protein CASSLLAGGGELFF.

The rearrangement joins TRBV29-1 to TRBJ2-7; perhaps TRBD2 as D (6 bases). Germline CDR1 SQVTM, CDR2 ANQGSEA. This CDR3 has 16 amino acids. Trimming stripped 1 base from V and 4 bases from J, with 20 bases between. CDR3 region: CSVEAYRSGSGYEQYF. For the CDR3, the DNA is TGCAGCGTTGAAGCGTATCGCAGTGGTAGCGGATACGAGCAGTACTTC.

V and J are TRBV27 and TRBJ1-5; D is uncertain. The germline V gene has CDR1 MNHEY and CDR2 SMNVEV (reference sequence). This CDR3 contains 14 residues. The germline V and J ends were trimmed by 6 bases and 5 bases, with 14 bases remaining between them. The CDR3 is CASSLRPLYQPQHF. The CDR3 DNA reads as TGTGCCAGCAGCCTTAGACCCCTTTATCAGCCCCAGCATTTT.

With respect to this clone: The sample carries other DNA sequences with the same CDR3. V usage is TRBV2 and J usage is TRBJ2-7, with TRBD1 identical over 7 bases. This CDR3 has 15 residues. With 1 base clipped from V and 0 bases from J, the junction kept 3 bases outside the gene matches. Germline values: CDR1 SNHLY, CDR2 FYNNEI. The CDR3: CASSEGGTASYEQYF. In DNA form, the CDR3 reads TGTGCCAGCAGTGAAGGTGGGACAGCCTCCTACGAGCAGTACTTC.

CDR3 sequence reads: CASSEVRGQGREQYF. In DNA form, the CDR3 reads TGTGCCAGCAGTGAAGTAAGGGGACAGGGGCGCGAGCAGTACTTC. V usage is TRBV25-1 and J usage is TRBJ2-7; 10 bases are a match to TRBD1. V lost 2 bases, J lost 6 bases, and 7 bases stayed unmatched. The germline V gene has CDR1 MGHDK and CDR2 SYGVNS. This CDR3 contains 15 residues.

This clone appeared once. This chain uses TRBV7-9 with TRBJ1-1, with D uncertain. The CDR3 is 15 amino acids. Germline CDR1 reads SEHNR; CDR2 reads FQNEAQ (reference sequence). The V and J ends lost 7 bases and 0 bases respectively, with 15 bases between them. DNA for the CDR3: TGTGCCAGCATTATAGGCGCGGGGATGAACACTGAAGCTTTCTTT. Its protein is CASIIGAGMNTEAFF.

V and J are TRBV7-3 and TRBJ2-1, with D unresolved. The CDR3 runs to 14 residues. Germline V CDR1 and CDR2: SGHTA, FQGTGA. Trimming stripped 1 base from V and 3 bases from J, with 7 bases between. CDR3 sequence reads: CASSLIGLYNEQFF. The CDR3 DNA follows: TGTGCCAGCAGCTTAATAGGGCTCTACAATGAGCAGTTCTTC.

The gene calls are TRBV5-1 and TRBJ2-2, with D possibly matching TRBD2 (6 bases). This CDR3 is built from 15 residues. Germline V CDR1 and CDR2: SGHRS, YFSETQ. V was pared by 4 bases and J by 4 bases, with 14 bases between. CDR3 region: CASSPLWGGTGELFF. The CDR3 bases are TGCGCCAGCAGCCCTCTGTGGGGAGGCACCGGGGAGCTGTTTTTT.

The rearrangement uses TRBV5-1 and TRBJ2-5; 7 bases align to TRBD2. V was pared by 0 bases and J by 5 bases, with 4 bases of the junction left unmatched. CDR1 and CDR2 from the germline V gene are SGHRS and YFSETQ. The length of the CDR3 is 14 residues. CDR3 residues: CASSLELARETQYF. In nucleotides, the CDR3 is TGCGCCAGCAGCTTGGAACTAGCGAGGGAGACCCAGTACTTC.

This clone was observed a handful of times. The chain links TRBV7-9 to TRBJ2-1, with 11 bases fitting TRBD2. There are 14 residues in the CDR3. Germline V CDR1 and CDR2: SEHNR, FQNEAQ (reference sequence). V lost 4 bases, J lost 7 bases, and 3 bases stayed unmatched. The CDR3 DNA reads TGTGCCAGCAGCTCCCGGACTAGCGGGAATGAGCAGTTCTTC. This codes for CASSSRTSGNEQFF.

The chain has TRBV5-4 and TRBJ1-3; D gene ambiguous. The CDR3 extends over 15 amino acids. Germline loops: CDR1 SGHNT, CDR2 YYREEE (reference sequence). Trimming took 3 bases from V and 1 from J, leaving 11 bases between them. In DNA, the CDR3 is TGTGCCAGCAGCTCCCCGGGGTTATCTGGAAACACCATATATTTT. Encoded protein: CASSSPGLSGNTIYF.

The CDR3 is CASSLLGGENGYTF. CDR3 coding DNA: TGTGCCAGCAGTTTGCTCGGCGGGGAGAATGGCTACACCTTC. This chain links TRBV28 with TRBJ1-2; D unclear. Trimming left V 3 bases short and J 6 bases short, with 14 bases between. Germline lookup yields CDR1 MDHEN and CDR2 SYDVKM. The CDR3 loop spans 14 amino acids.

This sequence joins TRBV19 and TRBJ2-3, with 13 bases fitting TRBD2. After removal of 10 bases from V and 7 bases from J, the junction contained 5 bases not matched to a gene. From germline, CDR1 is LNHDA and CDR2 SQIVND (reference sequence). The length of the CDR3 is 13 residues. The CDR3 protein is CATRTSGSHTQYF. In DNA, the CDR3 is TGTGCCACCCGGACTAGCGGGAGCCATACGCAGTATTTT.

The V and J genes are TRBV5-1 and TRBJ2-1, with 8 positions matching TRBD2. CDR1 and CDR2 (germline): SGHRS, YFSETQ. The J segment lost 5 bases and the V segment lost 3 bases, leaving 7 bases of the junction unmatched. The CDR3 is 15 amino acids. The chain's CDR3 is CASSSRTSGNNEQFF. The CDR3 nucleotides are TGCGCCAGCAGCTCGCGAACTAGCGGAAACAATGAGCAGTTCTTC.

The gene calls are TRBV2 and TRBJ1-1; D not resolved. The CDR3 extends over 12 amino acids. From germline, CDR1 is SNHLY and CDR2 FYNNEI. V lost 6 bases to trimming and J lost 4 bases, with 9 bases between them. The CDR3 DNA follows: TGTGCCAGCAGGAACAGAGCCACTGAAGCTTTCTTT. This gives the protein CASRNRATEAFF.

Of note for this clone: A much larger clonotype is one base distant, so this may be a read error. The same CDR3 is also encoded by other DNA sequences in this sample. The chain couples TRBV7-2 to TRBJ2-3; D ambiguous. The CDR3 runs 12 residues. V was shortened by 1 base and J by 4 bases, with 3 bases between the two germline ends. Per the germline V gene, CDR1 is SGHTA and CDR2 is FQGNSA. The chain's CDR3 is CASSLGADTQYF. CDR3 DNA: TGTGCCAGCAGCTTAGGCGCAGATACGCAGTATTTT.

The genes are TRBV6-5 and TRBJ2-3, with TRBD2 as a possible D gene (5 bases). V lost 2 bases to trimming and J lost 3 bases, with 9 bases between them. Germline V gene lookup returns CDR1 MNHEY and CDR2 SVGAGI. This CDR3 has 14 residues. The CDR3 here is CASSYGRDTDTQYF. Here the CDR3 DNA reads TGTGCCAGCAGTTACGGACGGGATACAGATACGCAGTATTTT.

To note about this clone: A much bigger clone sits one base away, suggesting this may be a read error. This sample also contains other DNA sequences that code for the same CDR3. The chain has TRBV5-4 and TRBJ2-2, with a possible D match to TRBD1 (6 bases). V lost 0 bases to trimming and J lost 0 bases, with 6 bases between them. This CDR3 contains 15 residues. From germline, CDR1 is SGHNT and CDR2 YYREEE (reference sequence). The CDR3 loop reads CASSLAGANTGELFF. The CDR3 region has the DNA TGTGCCAGCAGCTTGGCAGGGGCGAACACCGGGGAGCTGTTTTTT. The whole variable domain, remainder taken from reference TRBV5-4 and TRBJ2-2, is ETGVTQSPTHLIKTRGQQVTLRCSSQSGHNTVSWYQQALGQGPQFIFQYYREEENGRGNFPPRFSGLQFPNYSSELNVNALELDDSALYLCASSLAGANTGELFFGEGSRLTVL.

V and J are TRBV2 and TRBJ2-4; TRBD2 agrees at 8 bases. Germline loops: CDR1 SNHLY, CDR2 FYNNEI. The CDR3 length is 16 residues. The ends lost 3 bases at V and 5 bases at J; junction bases unmatched: 9. The CDR3 DNA reads as TGTGCCAGCAGTGATAGGGCGGGAGGAGGAGAAAACATTCAGTACTTC. As protein: CASSDRAGGGENIQYF.

This chain links TRBV6-1 with TRBJ2-5, with D perhaps TRBD1 (6 bases). Germline V lookup: CDR1 MNHNS, CDR2 SASEGT. Trimming stripped 4 bases from V and 13 bases from J, with 16 bases between. The CDR3 contains 12 residues. Written as DNA, the CDR3 is TGTGCCAGCAGTGTACGACAGGCAGGACTGTACTTC. It translates to CASSVRQAGLYF.

This chain joins TRBV5-4 and TRBJ2-1; 11 positions match TRBD1. CDR3 size: 17 residues. The germline CDR1 and CDR2 sequences are SGHNT and YYREEE (reference sequence). V trimming: 4 bases; J trimming: 2 bases; junction bases outside the gene matches: 8. CDR3 DNA sequence: TGTGCCAGCAGCCGACTCGGGACAGGGGGACCCTACAATGAGCAGTTCTTC. It is translated as CASSRLGTGGPYNEQFF.

This clone was picked up one time. The J gene is TRBJ2-7, the V gene TRBV10-3, with TRBD1 matching 9 bases. The junction had 1 base not matched to a gene; V was cut back by 6 bases and J by 4 bases. Germline-derived CDR1 and CDR2 are ENHRY and SYGVKD. The CDR3 is 12 amino acids. This CDR3 reads CAIRDRGYEQYF. The CDR3 coding sequence is TGTGCCATCAGGGACAGGGGTTACGAGCAGTACTTC.

The V and J genes are TRBV28 and TRBJ2-7, with TRBD1 matching over 7 bases. The germline V gene encodes CDR1 MDHEN and CDR2 SYDVKM. The CDR3 has 18 residues. V trimming: 6 bases; J trimming: 0 bases; junction bases outside the gene matches: 17. The CDR3 nucleotides are TGTGCCAGCAGCATAGACAGGGCCTCGGGAAAAATCTCCTACGAGCAGTACTTC. It is translated as CASSIDRASGKISYEQYF. Using reference TRBV28 and TRBJ2-7 for the parts outside the CDR3, the full variable domain is DVKVTQSSRYLVKRTGEKVFLECVQDMDHENMFWYRQDPGLGLRLIYFSYDVKMKEKGDIPEGYSVSREKKERFSLILESASTNQTSMYLCASSIDRASGKISYEQYFGPGTRLTVT.

This chain links TRBV14 with TRBJ1-1, with D unresolved. Germline CDR1 is SGHDN and CDR2 is FVKESK. The CDR3 covers 13 residues. V lost 0 bases to trimming and J lost 3 bases, with 5 bases between them. In DNA form, the CDR3 reads TGTGCCAGCAGCCAAGATCTGTACACTGAAGCTTTCTTT. As protein: CASSQDLYTEAFF.

The chain uses TRBV7-8 and TRBJ1-5, with 11 bases fitting TRBD1. Unmatched junction bases numbered 10, after V lost 4 bases and J lost 5 bases. CDR1 is SGHVS and CDR2 is FQNEAQ in the germline V gene. CDR3 length: 17 residues. Here the CDR3 DNA reads TGTGCCAGCAGCTGGGGACAGGGGGGAAGATTGGATCAGCCCCAGCATTTT. Its translation: CASSWGQGGRLDQPQHF.

The chain joins TRBV19 to TRBJ1-1; 7 bases are a match to TRBD1. V shed 3 bases and J 5 bases; nucleotides not matched to a gene: 6. The germline gives CDR1 LNHDA, CDR2 SQIVND (reference sequence). This CDR3 has 14 amino acids. CDR3 protein: CASSILAGGTEAFF. The DNA for the CDR3 is TGTGCCAGTAGTATCCTAGCAGGGGGGACTGAAGCTTTCTTT.

The rearrangement links TRBV28 to TRBJ1-5; the D gene is possibly TRBD1 (5 bases). The CDR3 extends over 15 amino acids. Trimming removed 5 bases from V and 4 bases from J, with 15 bases in between. Germline V gives CDR1 MDHEN, CDR2 SYDVKM. CDR3 DNA: TGTGCCAGCAGTCCCAGTACCAGGGCAAATCAGCCCCAGCATTTT. This gives the protein CASSPSTRANQPQHF.

The chain uses TRBV10-2 and TRBJ2-1; 9 bases map to TRBD2. The ends lost 6 bases at V and 8 bases at J; junction bases unmatched: 2. Germline CDR1 and CDR2: WSHSY and SAAADI. CDR3 length equals 12 residues. The CDR3 region is CASRRGGDEQFF. The CDR3 DNA is TGCGCCAGCAGGCGGGGGGGAGATGAGCAGTTCTTC.

The J gene is TRBJ2-1, the V gene TRBV5-1; D remains unclear. The CDR3 length is 14 residues. Trimming took 4 bases from V and 7 from J, leaving 15 bases between them. Looked up from germline, CDR1 is SGHRS and CDR2 is YFSETQ. The CDR3 region has the DNA TGCGCCAGCAGCACTGACACTTTCGGGAATGAGCAGTTCTTC. This sequence encodes CASSTDTFGNEQFF.